This T cell receptor (beta chain) was documented in a study of cytomegalovirus exposure and HLA in healthy donors. The overall study: In terms of ancestry, the Caucasian-associated cluster contained 80% to 90% of the approximately 400 genotyped donors. Study-level findings and limits: Under in vitro conditions, three CMV-associated chains were confirmed as specific for CMV antigens. Later analysis suggested most CMV-associated TCR beta chains were HLA-restricted.

In its sample, this clone was seen a few times. Antigen: not known. Amplification used 60 Vbeta primers and 13 Jbeta primers. Measured with immunoSEQ multiplex PCR; TCRdb has only the in-frame clones, and not every one. The profile covers some 100,000 clones, with approximately 80% appearing a single time and around 3% taken by the ten largest. This TCR came from a male donor in good health and CMV-seropositive. What was sequenced was PBMCs.

The CDR3 is CASSRDRGNTEAFF. CDR3 DNA: TGTGCCAGCAGCCGGGACAGGGGAAACACTGAAGCTTTCTTT. The chain employs TRBV6-5 and TRBJ1-1, with TRBD1 matching over 10 bases. The J segment lost 2 bases and the V segment lost 6 bases, leaving 3 bases of the junction unmatched. Germline-derived CDR1 and CDR2 are MNHEY and SVGAGI. The CDR3 is 14 amino acids.